This T cell receptor beta chain was sequenced for a study of CD8+CD57+ T cells in acquired aplastic anemia. V shed 5 bases and J 6 bases; nucleotides not matched to a gene: 3. The CDR3 consists of 15 residues. Germline V CDR1 and CDR2: SGHAT, FQNNGV. The authors sequenced patients whose flow cytometry had shown CD8+CD57+ cell expansion. When blood sampling took place, the patients had received no therapy. Genomic DNA served as template for TCR beta VDJ and CDR3 profiling. TCRdb used MiXCR to reprocess the reads, holding one entry per CDR3 protein. The sample records around 220,000 distinct CDR3 sequences, about half being singletons.

The sequenced sample was sorted CD4+, CD8+, or CD8+CD57+ T cells (not recorded which) from PBMCs. This clonotype originated in a human donor with aplastic anemia. J is TRBJ1-6 and V is TRBV11-2; 11 positions agree with TRBD1. In DNA form, the CDR3 reads TGTGCCAGCAGCAGGGGGACAGGGGGTAATTCACCCCTCCACTTT. Translated, it gives CASSRGTGGNSPLHF.